The clone carrying this TCR beta chain was seen repeatedly, ten times or more. Antigen specificity is unknown. TCRdb re-called the reads through MiXCR, storing one row per CDR3 protein. The sample lists roughly 630,000 distinct CDR3 sequences; about 24% were seen once. The sample belongs to a study of T cell repertoires in cytomegalovirus infection. Overall study context: Shared public TCR beta signatures pointed to both CMV infection and a matching HLA type.

Whole-study results and caveats: CMV carriers with the relevant HLA were identified by cumulative public TCR beta family frequency. CMV-specific HLA-C-restricted TCR beta clonotypes dominated the ex vivo response.

Germline V gives CDR1 SGHTA, CDR2 FQGNSA. This CDR3 has 17 amino acids. V lost 2 bases, J lost 6 bases, and 13 bases stayed unmatched. The chain uses TRBV7-2 and TRBJ2-1; the match to TRBD1 covers 7 bases. Sample: CD8+ T cells from PBMCs. This TCR derives from a human donor in good health (CMV status not recorded). Some clones in this sample may be carry-over from other donors' samples. CDR3 bases: TGTGCCAGCAGCTTATTCCCCACGACTACAGGGGCCAATGAGCAGTTCTTC. It translates to CASSLFPTTTGANEQFF.